This is a list of T cell receptor beta chains from one sample in a study of T cells in Graves' hyperthyroidism and ophthalmopathy. Each CDR3 protein gets one entry after TCRdb re-called the multiplex PCR reads with MiXCR. Of 550,000 to 800,000 distinct CDR3 sequences in the sample, roughly 15% were seen once. What was sequenced was blood. These TCRs come from a man aged 18 to 29 with Graves' hyperthyroidism. Both conserved end residues are part of each CDR3.

CDR3 length	V gene	J gene	CDR3 protein
13	TRBV28	TRBJ1-5	CASSLLRNQPQHF
14	TRBV7-8	TRBJ2-7	CASSLVTEGYEQYF
16	TRBV27	TRBJ1-5	CASSLLGGQGNQPQHF
13	TRBV30	TRBJ2-5	CAWWGGTQETQYF
13	TRBV11-2	TRBJ2-7	CASSLRMSYEQYF
13	TRBV29-1	TRBJ2-1	CSALGTGANEQFF
14	TRBV19	TRBJ2-7	CASSIGGRSNEQYF
14	TRBV2	TRBJ2-3	CATRGLAGIDTQYF
14	TRBV24-1	TRBJ1-2	CATSEGQGIYGYTF
14	TRBV5-1	TRBJ2-2	CASSFQTGPGELFF
11	TRBV15	TRBJ2-5	CATSIGETQYF
14	TRBV12-3/TRBV12-4	TRBJ2-7	CASSLSSGTDEQYF
14	TRBV6-1	TRBJ2-4	CASSLGTVQGIQYF
15	TRBV5-1	TRBJ2-7	CASSSDLSIWDEQYF
13	TRBV5-5	TRBJ2-5	CASRPGDVETQYF
17	TRBV7-2	TRBJ2-1	CASSLGGGLAETNEQFF
15	TRBV2	TRBJ2-7	CASRELRLAGYEQYF
15	TRBV3-1	TRBJ2-3	CASSRLAGRADTQYF
15	TRBV20-1	TRBJ2-3	CSAGDFRARADTQYF
14	TRBV11-2	TRBJ1-3	CASSSGVTGNTIYF
15	TRBV6-5	TRBJ1-6	CASSYSEMGNSPLHF
13	TRBV20-1	TRBJ2-7	CSARASGTYEQYF
15	TRBV5-5	TRBJ2-7	CASSPEGGAWYEQYF
14	TRBV20-1	TRBJ1-1	CSARDYRARTEAFF
17	TRBV9	TRBJ1-5	CASSASRGLNSNQPQHF
15	TRBV19	TRBJ1-2	CASSDTGTTNYGYTF
16	TRBV7-2	TRBJ2-3	CASSSLAGLNTDTQYF
13	TRBV7-2	TRBJ1-3	CASSLTTGNTIYF
15	TRBV10-3	TRBJ1-1	CAISDVQPRDTEAFF
18	TRBV11-2	TRBJ1-1	CASSEQPIWGVRSTEAFF
16	TRBV11-1	TRBJ2-5	CASSVVALAGLETQYF
13	TRBV20-1	TRBJ2-3	CSATGSNTDTQYF
16	TRBV5-1	TRBJ2-5	CASSRRTSGGQETQYF
16	TRBV28	TRBJ1-4	CASSLGEGGSNEKLFF
19	TRBV6-5	TRBJ2-2	CASSYLGSRTSGSTGELFF
14	TRBV4-1	TRBJ1-1	CASSQDPVNTEAFF
15	TRBV29-1	TRBJ2-7	CSVEGRADPGYEQYF
11	TRBV29-1	TRBJ1-1	CSVSYLAEAFF
15	TRBV2	TRBJ2-5	CASSGATGMQETQYF
20	TRBV25-1	TRBJ2-5	CASSGRPGTSGSHSQETQYF
13	TRBV10-3	TRBJ2-7	CAIGGRGSYEQYF
13	TRBV10-3	TRBJ1-6	CAIRRDSLSPLHF
14	TRBV7-3	TRBJ2-3	CASSPGGPTDTQYF
15	TRBV6-1	TRBJ1-5	CASTPRGTSNQPQHF
12	TRBV12-3/TRBV12-4	TRBJ2-7	CASSGPVHEQYF
13	TRBV19	TRBJ1-1	CASRATGLTEAFF
14	TRBV20-1	TRBJ2-1	CSASHQGHYNEQFF
18	TRBV6-1	TRBJ2-1	CASSSLGLAGPSYNEQFF
16	TRBV28	TRBJ2-5	CASSRRGTSGKETQYF
16	TRBV12-3/TRBV12-4	TRBJ2-4	CATLTTSAPEKNIQYF
13	TRBV12-3/TRBV12-4	TRBJ1-1	CASSFVSELEAFF
11	TRBV2	TRBJ1-1	CATRDYTEAFF
15	TRBV28	TRBJ2-5	CASIPLGTGDETQYF
12	TRBV30	TRBJ2-1	CAWTPGYNEQFF